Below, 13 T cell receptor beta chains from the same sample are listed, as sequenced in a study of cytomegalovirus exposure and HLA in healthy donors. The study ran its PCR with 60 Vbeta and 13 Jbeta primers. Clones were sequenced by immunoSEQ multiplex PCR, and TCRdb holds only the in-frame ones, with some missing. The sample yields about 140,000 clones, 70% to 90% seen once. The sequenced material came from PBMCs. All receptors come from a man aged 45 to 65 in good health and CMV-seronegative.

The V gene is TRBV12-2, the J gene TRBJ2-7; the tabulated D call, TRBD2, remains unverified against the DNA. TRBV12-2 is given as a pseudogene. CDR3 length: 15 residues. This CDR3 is CASRHHTRSSYEQYF. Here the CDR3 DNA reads TGTGCAAGTCGCCACCACACACGGAGCTCCTACGAGCAGTACTTC.

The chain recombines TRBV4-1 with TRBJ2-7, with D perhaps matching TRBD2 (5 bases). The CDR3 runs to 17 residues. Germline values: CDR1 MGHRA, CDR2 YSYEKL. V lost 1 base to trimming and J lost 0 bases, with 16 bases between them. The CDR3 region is CASSQAAGYQPSYEQYF. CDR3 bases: TGCGCCAGCAGCCAAGCGGCGGGTTACCAACCCTCCTACGAGCAGTACTTC.

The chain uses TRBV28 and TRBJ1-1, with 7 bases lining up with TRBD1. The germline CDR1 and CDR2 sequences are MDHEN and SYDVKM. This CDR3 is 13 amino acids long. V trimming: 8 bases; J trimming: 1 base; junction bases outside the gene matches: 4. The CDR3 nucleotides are TGTGCCAGCTGGGGACAGTCGAACACTGAAGCTTTCTTT. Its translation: CASWGQSNTEAFF.

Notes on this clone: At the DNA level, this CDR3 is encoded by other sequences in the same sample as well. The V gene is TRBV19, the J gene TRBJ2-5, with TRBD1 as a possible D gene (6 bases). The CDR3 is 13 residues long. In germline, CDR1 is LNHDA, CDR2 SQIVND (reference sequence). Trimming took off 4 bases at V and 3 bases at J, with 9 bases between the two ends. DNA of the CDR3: TGTGCCAGTAGTAGGGGGCTCGAAGAGACCCAGTACTTC. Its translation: CASSRGLEETQYF.

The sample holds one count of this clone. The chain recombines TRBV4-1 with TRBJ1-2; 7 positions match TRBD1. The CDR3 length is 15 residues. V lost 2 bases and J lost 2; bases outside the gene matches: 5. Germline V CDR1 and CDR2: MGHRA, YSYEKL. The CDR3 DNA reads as TGCGCCAGCAGCCAAAAGGAGACAGGGAACTATGGCTACACCTTC. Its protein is CASSQKETGNYGYTF.

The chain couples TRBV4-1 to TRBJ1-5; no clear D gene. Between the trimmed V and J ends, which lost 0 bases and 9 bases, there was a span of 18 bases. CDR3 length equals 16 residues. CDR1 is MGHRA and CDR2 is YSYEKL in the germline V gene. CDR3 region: CASSQDSARYSGPQHF. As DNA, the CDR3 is TGCGCCAGCAGCCAAGATTCGGCACGCTATAGCGGGCCCCAGCATTTT.

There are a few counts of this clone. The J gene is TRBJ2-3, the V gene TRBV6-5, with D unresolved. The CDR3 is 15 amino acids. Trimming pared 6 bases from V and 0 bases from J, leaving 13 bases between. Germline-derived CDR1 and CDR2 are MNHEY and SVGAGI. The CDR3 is CASSPELPSTDTQYF. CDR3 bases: TGTGCCAGCAGCCCCGAGTTACCTAGCACAGATACGCAGTATTTT.

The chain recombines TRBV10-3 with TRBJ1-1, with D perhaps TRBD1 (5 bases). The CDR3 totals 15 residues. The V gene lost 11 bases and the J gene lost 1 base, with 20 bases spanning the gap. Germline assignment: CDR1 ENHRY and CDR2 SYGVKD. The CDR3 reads CAVRRDTGTNTEAFF. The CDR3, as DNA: TGTGCCGTCCGACGAGACACAGGTACGAACACTGAAGCTTTCTTT.

The CDR3, as DNA: TGCAGCGCCGTCGGGTGGGACAGGGCTAACTATGGCTACACCTTC. As protein: CSAVGWDRANYGYTF. The V call is TRBV29-1, the J call TRBJ1-2; 9 bases match TRBD1. Germline V lookup: CDR1 SQVTM, CDR2 ANQGSEA. With V trimmed by 7 bases and J by 0 bases, 9 bases remained unmatched. There are 15 residues in the CDR3.

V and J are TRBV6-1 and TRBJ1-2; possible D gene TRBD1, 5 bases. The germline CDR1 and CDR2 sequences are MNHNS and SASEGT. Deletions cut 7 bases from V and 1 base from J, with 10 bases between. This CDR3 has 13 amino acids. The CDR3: CASTETVNYGYTF. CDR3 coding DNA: TGTGCCAGCACCGAGACAGTTAACTATGGCTACACCTTC.

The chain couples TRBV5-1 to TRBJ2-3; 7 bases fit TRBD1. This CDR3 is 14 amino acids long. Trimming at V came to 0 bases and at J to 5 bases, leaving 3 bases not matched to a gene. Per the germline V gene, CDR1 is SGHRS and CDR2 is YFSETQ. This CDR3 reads CASSLARGRDTQYF. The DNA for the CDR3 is TGCGCCAGCAGCTTGGCCAGGGGGAGAGATACGCAGTATTTT.

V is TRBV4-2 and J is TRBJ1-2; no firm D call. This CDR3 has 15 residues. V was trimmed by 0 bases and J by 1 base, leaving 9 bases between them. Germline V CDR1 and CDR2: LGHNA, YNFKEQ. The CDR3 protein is CASSQDLESNYGYTF. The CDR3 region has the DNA TGTGCCAGCAGCCAAGATTTGGAGAGTAACTATGGCTACACCTTC.

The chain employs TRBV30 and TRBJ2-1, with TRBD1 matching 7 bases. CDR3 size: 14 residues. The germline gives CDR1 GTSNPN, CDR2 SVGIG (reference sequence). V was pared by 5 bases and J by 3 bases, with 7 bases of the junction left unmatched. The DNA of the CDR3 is TGTGCCTGGGGATCCGGGACAGTCTACAATGAGCAGTTCTTC. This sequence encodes CAWGSGTVYNEQFF.